Sequencing of this TCR beta chain was carried out in a study of T cells in Graves' hyperthyroidism and ophthalmopathy. Trimming took 4 bases from V and 9 from J; bases not matched to a gene: 5. This CDR3 comprises 13 residues. Germline V gene data show CDR1 as SGHDN and CDR2 as FVKESK. It was RNA transcripts that yielded the amplified TCR beta CDR3 regions. Carried out on the TCR CDR3, a first-round RT-PCR used the HTBI primer set. TCRdb called the multiplex PCR reads again in MiXCR, with one record for every CDR3 protein. The table includes about 400,000 distinct CDR3 sequences, 15% to 19% detected once. The PBMCs studied were ones that came from approximately 9.9 ml fresh peripheral blood. This clonotype was observed at least ten times.

The source of this sequence is a woman aged 18-35 years with Graves' hyperthyroidism. This sequence joins TRBV14 and TRBJ2-1; TRBD1 agrees at 8 bases. Material: blood. The CDR3 bases are TGTGCCAGCAGCCCCGGACAGGGCCTTGAGCAGTTCTTC. Its translation is CASSPGQGLEQFF.